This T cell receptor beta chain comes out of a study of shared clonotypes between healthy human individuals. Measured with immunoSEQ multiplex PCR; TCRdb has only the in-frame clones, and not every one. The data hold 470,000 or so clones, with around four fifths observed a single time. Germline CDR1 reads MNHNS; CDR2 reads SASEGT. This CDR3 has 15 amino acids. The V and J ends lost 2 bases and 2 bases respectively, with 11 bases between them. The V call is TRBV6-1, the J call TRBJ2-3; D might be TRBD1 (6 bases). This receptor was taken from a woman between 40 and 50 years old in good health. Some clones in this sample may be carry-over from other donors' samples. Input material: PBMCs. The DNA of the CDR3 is TGTGCCAGCAGTGAACTAGGGACACTCACAGATACGCAGTATTTT. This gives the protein CASSELGTLTDTQYF.